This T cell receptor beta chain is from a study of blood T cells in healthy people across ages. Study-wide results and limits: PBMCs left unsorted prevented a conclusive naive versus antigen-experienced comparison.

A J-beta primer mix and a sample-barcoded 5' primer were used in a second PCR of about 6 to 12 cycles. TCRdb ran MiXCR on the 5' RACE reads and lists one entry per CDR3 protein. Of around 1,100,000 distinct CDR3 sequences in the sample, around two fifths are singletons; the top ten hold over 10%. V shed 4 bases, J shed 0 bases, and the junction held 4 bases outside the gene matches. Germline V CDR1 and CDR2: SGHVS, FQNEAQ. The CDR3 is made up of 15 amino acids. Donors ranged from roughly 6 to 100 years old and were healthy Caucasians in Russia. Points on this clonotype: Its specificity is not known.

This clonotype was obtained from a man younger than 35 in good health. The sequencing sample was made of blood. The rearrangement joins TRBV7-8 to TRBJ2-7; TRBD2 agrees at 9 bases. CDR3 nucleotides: TGTGCCAGCAGCTCCCTAGCGGGGAGCTCCTACGAGCAGTACTTC. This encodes CASSSLAGSSYEQYF.